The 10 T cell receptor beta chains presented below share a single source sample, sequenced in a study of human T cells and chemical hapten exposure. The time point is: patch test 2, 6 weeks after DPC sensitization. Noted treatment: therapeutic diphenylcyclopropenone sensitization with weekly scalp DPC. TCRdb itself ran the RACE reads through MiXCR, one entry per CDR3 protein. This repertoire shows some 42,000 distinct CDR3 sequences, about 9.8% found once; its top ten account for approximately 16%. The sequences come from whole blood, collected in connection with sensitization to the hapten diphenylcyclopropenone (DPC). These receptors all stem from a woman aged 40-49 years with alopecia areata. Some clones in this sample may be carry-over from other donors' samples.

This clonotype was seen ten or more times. The CDR3 is CASSLDQLAATQYF. The CDR3, as DNA: TGTGCCAGCAGCTTAGACCAACTAGCTGCTACGCAGTATTTT. V and J are TRBV7-2 and TRBJ2-3; a weak D match, TRBD2 (6 bases). The CDR3 length is 14 residues. With 1 base removed from V and 8 bases from J, the gap between germline ends came to 13 bases. Germline CDR1 and CDR2: SGHTA and FQGNSA.

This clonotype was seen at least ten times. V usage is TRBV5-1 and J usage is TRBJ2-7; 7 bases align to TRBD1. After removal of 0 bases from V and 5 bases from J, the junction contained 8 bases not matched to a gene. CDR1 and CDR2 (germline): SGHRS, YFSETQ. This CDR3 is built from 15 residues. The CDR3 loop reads CASSLGDNRGHEQYF. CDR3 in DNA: TGCGCCAGCAGCTTGGGCGACAACAGGGGCCACGAGCAGTACTTC.

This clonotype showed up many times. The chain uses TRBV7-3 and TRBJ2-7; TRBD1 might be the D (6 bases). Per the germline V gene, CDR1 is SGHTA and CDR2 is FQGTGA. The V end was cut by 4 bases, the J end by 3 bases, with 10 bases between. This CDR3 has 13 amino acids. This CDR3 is CASSWGRGYEQYF. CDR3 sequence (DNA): TGTGCCAGCAGCTGGGGCAGGGGCTACGAGCAGTACTTC.

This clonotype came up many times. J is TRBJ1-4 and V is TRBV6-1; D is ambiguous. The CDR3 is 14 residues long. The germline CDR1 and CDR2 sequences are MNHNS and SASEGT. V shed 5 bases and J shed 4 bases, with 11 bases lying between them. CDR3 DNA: TGTGCCAGCAGTTTTGGTCCTCGTAATGAAAAACTGTTTTTT. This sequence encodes CASSFGPRNEKLFF.

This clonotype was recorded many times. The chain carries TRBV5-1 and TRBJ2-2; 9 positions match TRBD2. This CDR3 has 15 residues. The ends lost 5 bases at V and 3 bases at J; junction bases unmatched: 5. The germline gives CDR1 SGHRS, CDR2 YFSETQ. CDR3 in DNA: TGCGCCAGCAGTCTCTCTAGCGGGGACACCGGGGAGCTGTTTTTT. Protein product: CASSLSSGDTGELFF.

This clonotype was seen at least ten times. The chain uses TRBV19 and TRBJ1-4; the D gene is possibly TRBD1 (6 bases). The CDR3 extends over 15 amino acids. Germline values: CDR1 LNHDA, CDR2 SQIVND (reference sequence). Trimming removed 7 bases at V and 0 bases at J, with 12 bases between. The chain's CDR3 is CASKQGGATNEKLFF. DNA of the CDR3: TGTGCCAGTAAACAGGGAGGCGCAACTAATGAAAAACTGTTTTTT. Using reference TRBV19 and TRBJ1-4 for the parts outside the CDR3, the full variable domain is DGGITQSPKYLFRKEGQNVTLSCEQNLNHDAMYWYRQDPGQGLRLIYYSQIVNDFQKGDIAEGYSVSREKKESFPLTVTSAQKNPTAFYLCASKQGGATNEKLFFGSGTQLSVL.

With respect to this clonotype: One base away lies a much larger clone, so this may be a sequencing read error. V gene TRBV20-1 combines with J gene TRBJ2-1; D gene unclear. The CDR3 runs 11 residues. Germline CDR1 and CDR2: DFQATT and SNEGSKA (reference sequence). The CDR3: CGAGGNNEQFF. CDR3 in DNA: TGCGGTGCAGGCGGCAACAATGAGCAGTTCTTC.

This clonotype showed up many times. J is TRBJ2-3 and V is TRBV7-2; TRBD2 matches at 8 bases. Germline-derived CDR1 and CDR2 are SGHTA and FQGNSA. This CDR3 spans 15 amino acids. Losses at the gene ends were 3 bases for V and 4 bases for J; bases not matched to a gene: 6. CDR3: CASSLPRGAADTQYF. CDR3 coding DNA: TGTGCCAGCAGCTTGCCGCGGGGGGCCGCAGATACGCAGTATTTT.

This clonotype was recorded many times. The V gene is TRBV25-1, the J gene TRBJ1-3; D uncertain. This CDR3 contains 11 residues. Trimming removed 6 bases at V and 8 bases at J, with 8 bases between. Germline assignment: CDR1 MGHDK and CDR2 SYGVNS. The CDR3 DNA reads TGTGCCAGCAGGACGTCGTACACCATATATTTT. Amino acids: CASRTSYTIYF.

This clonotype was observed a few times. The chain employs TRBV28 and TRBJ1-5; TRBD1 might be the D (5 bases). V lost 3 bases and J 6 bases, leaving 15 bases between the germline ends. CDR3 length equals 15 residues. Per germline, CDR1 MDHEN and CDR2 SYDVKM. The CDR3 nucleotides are TGTGCCAGCAGTTTCAACATGGGGCGAAGTCAGCCCCAGCATTTT. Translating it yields CASSFNMGRSQPQHF.